Sequencing of this T cell receptor (beta chain) was carried out in a study of shared clonotypes between healthy human individuals. About the research overall: The study drew on a couple of women and a few men aged 18 to 49 as donors. Study results and caveats: Naive subsets typically showed greater estimated richness than memory subsets. Only blood was sampled, and tissue TCR repertoires likely differ from blood ones.

CD8 cells classed as naive were CD45RO-negative and positively selected for CCR7, excluding terminally differentiated effector memory CD45RA+ cells. Germline V gene sequence: CDR1 MGHDK, CDR2 SYGVNS. The CDR3 is made up of 13 amino acids. Between the trimmed V and J ends, which lost 2 bases and 8 bases, there was a span of 9 bases. About this clone: What it binds is not known.

Profiled with immunoSEQ multiplex PCR; TCRdb holds only in-frame clones, not every one. Of 450,000 to 700,000 clones in the sample, roughly 95% were seen once. The chain links TRBV25-1 to TRBJ1-4; D is ambiguous. The receptor's source is a woman aged 25-40 years in good health. Sequenced material: naive CD8+ T cells sorted from blood. CDR3 sequence reads: CASSERVSEKLFF. Here the CDR3 DNA reads TGTGCCAGCAGTGAAAGGGTGAGCGAAAAACTGTTTTTT.